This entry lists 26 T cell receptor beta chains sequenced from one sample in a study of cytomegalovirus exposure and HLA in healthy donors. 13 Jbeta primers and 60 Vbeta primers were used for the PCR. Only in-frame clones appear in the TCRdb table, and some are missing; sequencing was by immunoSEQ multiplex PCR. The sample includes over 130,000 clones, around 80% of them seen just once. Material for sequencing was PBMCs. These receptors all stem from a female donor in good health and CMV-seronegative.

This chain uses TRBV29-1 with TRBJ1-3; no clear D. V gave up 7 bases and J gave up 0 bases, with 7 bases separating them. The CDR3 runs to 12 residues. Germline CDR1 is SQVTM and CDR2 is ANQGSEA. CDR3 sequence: CSGAYSGNTIYF. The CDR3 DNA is TGCAGCGGAGCCTACTCTGGAAACACCATATATTTT.

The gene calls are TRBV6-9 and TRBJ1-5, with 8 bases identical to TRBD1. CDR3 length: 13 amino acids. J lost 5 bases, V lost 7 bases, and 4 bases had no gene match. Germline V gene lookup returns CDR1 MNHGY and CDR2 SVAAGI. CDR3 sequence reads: CASISGGYQPQHF. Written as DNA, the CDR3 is TGTGCCAGCATATCAGGGGGCTATCAGCCCCAGCATTTT.

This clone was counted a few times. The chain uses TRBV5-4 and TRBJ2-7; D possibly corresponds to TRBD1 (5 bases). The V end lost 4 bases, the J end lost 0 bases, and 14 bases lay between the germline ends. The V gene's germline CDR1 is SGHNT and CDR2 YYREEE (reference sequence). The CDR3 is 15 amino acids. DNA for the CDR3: TGTGCCAGCAGCCCTAGGGGCGATAGCTCCTACGAGCAGTACTTC. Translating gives CASSPRGDSSYEQYF.

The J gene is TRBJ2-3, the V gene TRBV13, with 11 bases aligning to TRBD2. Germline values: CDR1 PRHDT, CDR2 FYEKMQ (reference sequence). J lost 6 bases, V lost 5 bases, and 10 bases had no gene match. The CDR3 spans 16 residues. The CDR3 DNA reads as TGTGCCAGCAGCCCGCCGGGACTAGCGGCCCGGGATACGCAGTATTTT. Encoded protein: CASSPPGLAARDTQYF.

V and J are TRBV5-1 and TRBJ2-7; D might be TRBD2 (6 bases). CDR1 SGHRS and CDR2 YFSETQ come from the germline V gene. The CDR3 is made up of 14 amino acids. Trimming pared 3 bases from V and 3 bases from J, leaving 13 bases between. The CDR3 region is CASSSWDSNYEQYF. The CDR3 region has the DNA TGCGCCAGCAGCTCGTGGGACTCCAACTACGAGCAGTACTTC.

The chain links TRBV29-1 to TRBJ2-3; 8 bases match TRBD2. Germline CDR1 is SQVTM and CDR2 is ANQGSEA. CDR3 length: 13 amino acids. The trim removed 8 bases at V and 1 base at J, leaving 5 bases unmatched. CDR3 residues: CSTTSGRTDTQYF. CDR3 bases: TGCAGCACTACTAGCGGCCGCACAGATACGCAGTATTTT.

The CDR3 DNA reads TGTGCCAGCAGCCCAGCGACAGGGGGCATCACAGATACGCAGTATTTT. Its translation is CASSPATGGITDTQYF. The rearrangement links TRBV14 to TRBJ2-3; 10 nucleotides match TRBD1. CDR1 and CDR2 from the germline V gene are SGHDN and FVKESK. CDR3 size: 16 residues. V was clipped by 4 bases and J by 2 bases; unmatched bases: 6.

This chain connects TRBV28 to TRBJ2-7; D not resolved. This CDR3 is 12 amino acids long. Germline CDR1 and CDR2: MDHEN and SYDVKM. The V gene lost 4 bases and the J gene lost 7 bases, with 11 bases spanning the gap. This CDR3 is CASSSPGREQYF. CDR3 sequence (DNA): TGTGCCAGCAGTTCCCCCGGCAGGGAGCAGTACTTC.

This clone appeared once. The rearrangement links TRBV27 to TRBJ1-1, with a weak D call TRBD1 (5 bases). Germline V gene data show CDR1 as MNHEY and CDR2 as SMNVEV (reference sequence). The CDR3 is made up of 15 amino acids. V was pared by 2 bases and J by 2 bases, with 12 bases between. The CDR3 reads CASSLKTGTNTEAFF. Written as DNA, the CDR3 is TGTGCCAGCAGTTTAAAAACAGGAACCAACACTGAAGCTTTCTTT.

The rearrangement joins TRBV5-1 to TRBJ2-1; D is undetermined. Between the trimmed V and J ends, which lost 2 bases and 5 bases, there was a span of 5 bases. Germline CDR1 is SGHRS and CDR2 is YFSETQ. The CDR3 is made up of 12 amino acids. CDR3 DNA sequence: TGCGCCAGCAGCTTCAGCGACAATGAGCAGTTCTTC. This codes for CASSFSDNEQFF.

This chain's CDR3 is CASSLSSRQGAWNTRGQPQHF. CDR3 nucleotide sequence: TGTGCCAGCAGTTTATCCTCAAGACAGGGGGCCTGGAACACCCGGGGTCAGCCCCAGCATTTT. The chain joins TRBV28 to TRBJ1-5, with TRBD1 identical over 10 bases. Germline assignment: CDR1 MDHEN and CDR2 SYDVKM. The junction had 21 bases not matched to a gene; V was cut back by 1 base and J by 6 bases. The CDR3 consists of 21 residues.

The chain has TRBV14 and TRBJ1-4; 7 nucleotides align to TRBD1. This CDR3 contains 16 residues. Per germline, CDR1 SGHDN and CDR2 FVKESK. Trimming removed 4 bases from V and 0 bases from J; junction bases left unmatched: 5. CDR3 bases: TGTGCCAGCAGCCTCGGACAGGACGCAACTAATGAAAAACTGTTTTTT. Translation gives CASSLGQDATNEKLFF.

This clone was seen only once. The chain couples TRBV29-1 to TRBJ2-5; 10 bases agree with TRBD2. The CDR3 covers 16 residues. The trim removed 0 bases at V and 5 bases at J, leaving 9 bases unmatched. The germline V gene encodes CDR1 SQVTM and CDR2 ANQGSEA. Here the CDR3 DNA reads TGCAGCGTTGAAGATTGGCTAGCGGGAGATGGGGAGACCCAGTACTTC. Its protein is CSVEDWLAGDGETQYF.

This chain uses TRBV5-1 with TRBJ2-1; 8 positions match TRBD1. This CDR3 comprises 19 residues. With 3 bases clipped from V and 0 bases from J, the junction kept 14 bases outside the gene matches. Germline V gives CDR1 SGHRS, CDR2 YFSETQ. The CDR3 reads CASSSIAIYRGNSYNEQFF. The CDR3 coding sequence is TGCGCCAGCAGCTCGATTGCTATATACAGGGGGAACTCCTACAATGAGCAGTTCTTC.

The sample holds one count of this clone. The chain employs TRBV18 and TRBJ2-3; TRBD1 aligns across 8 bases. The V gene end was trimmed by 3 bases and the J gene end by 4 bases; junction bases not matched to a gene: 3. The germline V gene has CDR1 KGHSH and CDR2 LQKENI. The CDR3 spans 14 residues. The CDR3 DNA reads TGTGCCAGCTCACCCGGACAGGGACCAGATACGCAGTATTTT. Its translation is CASSPGQGPDTQYF.

The CDR3 coding sequence is TGTGCCAGCAGTTTGCTGGAGGACAGGGCCTCCTACGAGCAGTACTTC. It codes for CASSLLEDRASYEQYF. The chain employs TRBV6-5 and TRBJ2-7, with 8 bases identical to TRBD1. Germline V CDR1 and CDR2: MNHEY, SVGAGI. Trimming took 4 bases from V and 0 from J; bases not matched to a gene: 8. CDR3 length: 16 amino acids.

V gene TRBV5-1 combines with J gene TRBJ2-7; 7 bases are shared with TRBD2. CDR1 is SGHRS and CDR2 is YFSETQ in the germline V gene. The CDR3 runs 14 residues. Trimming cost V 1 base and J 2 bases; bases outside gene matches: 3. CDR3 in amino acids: CASSLLADTYEQYF. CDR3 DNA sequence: TGCGCCAGCAGCTTGCTAGCGGATACCTACGAGCAGTACTTC.

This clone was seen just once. Here the CDR3 reads CASSPGTVNTEAFF. CDR3 nucleotide sequence: TGTGCCAGCAGCCCAGGGACAGTGAACACTGAAGCTTTCTTT. This chain uses TRBV7-9 with TRBJ1-1, with 7 bases that match TRBD1. The J segment lost 0 bases and the V segment lost 5 bases, leaving 3 bases of the junction unmatched. CDR3 length equals 14 residues. CDR1 and CDR2 from the germline V gene are SEHNR and FQNEAQ (reference sequence).

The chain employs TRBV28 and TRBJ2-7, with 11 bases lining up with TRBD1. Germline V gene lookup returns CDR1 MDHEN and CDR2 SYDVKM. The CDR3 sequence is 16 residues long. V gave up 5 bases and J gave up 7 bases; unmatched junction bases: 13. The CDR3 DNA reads TGTGCCAGCAGTCCACCTAGCGGGACAGGGGGTAAGGAGCAGTACTTC. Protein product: CASSPPSGTGGKEQYF.

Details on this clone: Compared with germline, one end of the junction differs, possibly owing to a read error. In DNA, the CDR3 is TGCAGCGTGGAAGGGGGGAGGGCCGGGGAGCTGTTTTTT. It encodes CSVEGGRAGELFF. J is TRBJ2-2 and V is TRBV29-1; possibly TRBD2 for D (7 bases). Germline V lookup: CDR1 SQVTM, CDR2 ANQGSEA. This CDR3 comprises 13 residues.

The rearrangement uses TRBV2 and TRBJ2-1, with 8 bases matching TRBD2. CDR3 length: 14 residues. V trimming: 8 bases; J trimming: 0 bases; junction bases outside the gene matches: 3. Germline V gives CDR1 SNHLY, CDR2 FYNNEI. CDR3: CASRAGGSYNEQFF. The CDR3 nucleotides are TGTGCCAGCCGGGCGGGAGGCTCCTACAATGAGCAGTTCTTC.

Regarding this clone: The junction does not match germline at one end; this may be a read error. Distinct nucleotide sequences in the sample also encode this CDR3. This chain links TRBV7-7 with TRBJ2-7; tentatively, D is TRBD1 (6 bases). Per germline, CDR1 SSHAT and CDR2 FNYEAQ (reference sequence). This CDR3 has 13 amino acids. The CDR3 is CASSLGRGYEQYF. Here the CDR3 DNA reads TGTGCTAGCAGCTTGGGCAGGGGCTACGAGCAGTACTTC.

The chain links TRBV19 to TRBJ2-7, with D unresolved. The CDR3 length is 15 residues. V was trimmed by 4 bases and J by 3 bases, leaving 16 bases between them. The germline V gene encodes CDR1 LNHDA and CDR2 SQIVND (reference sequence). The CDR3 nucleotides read TGTGCCAGTAGTAGAGCAGGTTCACTTTTCTACGAGCAGTACTTC. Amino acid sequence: CASSRAGSLFYEQYF.

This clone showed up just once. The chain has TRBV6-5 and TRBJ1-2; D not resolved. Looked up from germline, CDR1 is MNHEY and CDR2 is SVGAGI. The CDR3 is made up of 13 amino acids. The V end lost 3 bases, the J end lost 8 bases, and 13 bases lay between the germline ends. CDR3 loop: CASSYSGLEGYTF. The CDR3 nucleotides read TGTGCCAGCAGTTATAGCGGCTTGGAGGGCTACACCTTC.

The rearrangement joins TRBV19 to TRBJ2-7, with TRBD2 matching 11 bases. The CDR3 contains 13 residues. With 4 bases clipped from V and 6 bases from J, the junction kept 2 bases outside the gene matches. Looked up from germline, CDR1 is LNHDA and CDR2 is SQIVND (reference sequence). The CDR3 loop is CASSRLAGGEQYF. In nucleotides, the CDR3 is TGTGCCAGTAGTAGGCTAGCGGGAGGCGAGCAGTACTTC.

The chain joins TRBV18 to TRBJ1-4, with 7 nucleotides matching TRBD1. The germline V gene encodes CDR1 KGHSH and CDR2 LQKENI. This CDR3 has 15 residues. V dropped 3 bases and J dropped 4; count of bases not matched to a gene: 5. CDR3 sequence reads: CASSPTTGYNEKLFF. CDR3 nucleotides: TGTGCCAGCTCACCGACGACAGGGTATAATGAAAAACTGTTTTTT.